Listed here is a single T cell receptor beta chain. Antigen unknown. This record belongs to a study of post-analysis software for immune sequencing data. As for the study in general: Secondary progressive, relapsing-remitting and progressive-relapsing multiple sclerosis were among the included disease courses.

Study findings and constraints: Controls' normalized Chao1 diversity significantly exceeded that of multiple sclerosis patients. The F measure placed samples prepared in the same batch into strongly shared clusters.

Presence of unique molecular identifiers characterized the TCR beta cDNA libraries. One entry per CDR3 protein results from TCRdb running MiXCR on the PCR reads. The data contain under 900,000 distinct CDR3 sequences, approximately 53% of them singletons. Sequenced material: blood. This receptor was identified in a girl between 10 and 17 years old with multiple sclerosis.

CDR3 bases: TGTGCCAGCAGACGGACTAGCGGGGGAAGTAATGAGCAGTACTTC. Translated, it gives CASRRTSGGSNEQYF. The V gene is TRBV7-2, the J gene TRBJ2-5; TRBD2 aligns across 13 bases. V gave up 6 bases and J gave up 11 bases; unmatched junction bases: 12. Germline-derived CDR1 and CDR2 are SGHTA and FQGNSA. CDR3 size: 15 residues.